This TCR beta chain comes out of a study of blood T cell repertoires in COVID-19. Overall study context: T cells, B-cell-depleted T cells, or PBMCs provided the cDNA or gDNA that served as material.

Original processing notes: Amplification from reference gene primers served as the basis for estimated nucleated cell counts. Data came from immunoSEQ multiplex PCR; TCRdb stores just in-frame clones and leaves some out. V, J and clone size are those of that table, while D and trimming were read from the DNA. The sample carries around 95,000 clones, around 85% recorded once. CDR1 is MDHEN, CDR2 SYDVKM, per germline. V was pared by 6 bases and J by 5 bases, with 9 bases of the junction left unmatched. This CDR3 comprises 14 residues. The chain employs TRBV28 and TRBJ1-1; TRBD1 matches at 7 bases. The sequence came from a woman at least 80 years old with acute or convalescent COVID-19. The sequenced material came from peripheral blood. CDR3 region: CASSLDRVTTEAFF. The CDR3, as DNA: TGTGCCAGCAGCCTCGACAGGGTTACTACTGAAGCTTTCTTT. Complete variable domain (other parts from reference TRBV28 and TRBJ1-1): DVKVTQSSRYLVKRTGEKVFLECVQDMDHENMFWYRQDPGLGLRLIYFSYDVKMKEKGDIPEGYSVSREKKERFSLILESASTNQTSMYLCASSLDRVTTEAFFGQGTRLTVV.